There are a few counts of the clone carrying this T cell receptor (beta chain). The data were taken from a study of T cells after yellow fever vaccination. By 5'RACE template switching, TCR cDNA was produced, with a universal primer site and UMIs added in the process. From the 5' RACE reads, TCRdb called clonotypes with MiXCR, one entry per CDR3 protein. Of more than 300,000 distinct CDR3 sequences listed, around 4.5% were seen once; the top ten hold roughly a fifth. The CDR3 extends over 13 amino acids. The V end was cut by 6 bases, the J end by 4 bases, with 15 bases between. Germline values: CDR1 SQVTM, CDR2 ANQGSEA.

Sequenced material: PBMCs, taken 15 days after the yellow fever booster vaccination. The sequence was obtained from a man aged 18 to 30 who received the YFV17D yellow fever vaccine. The genes are TRBV29-1 and TRBJ1-1; no firm D call. CDR3 nucleotides: TGCAGCGTCGCCAGGCCGGGAGGCACTGAAGCTTTCTTT. This translates into CSVARPGGTEAFF.